These 15 T cell receptor beta chains were sequenced from one sample in a study of CD8 T cells in Susac syndrome. Reverse transcription of roughly 0.5 to 1 ug RNA used random hexamers. TCRdb analysed the immunoSEQ multiplex PCR reads with MiXCR anew, one entry per CDR3 protein. Among approximately 160,000 distinct CDR3 sequences listed, 95% to 96% were seen once. Material: CD4+ T cells from PBMCs. The receptors come from a human donor with Susac syndrome.

This clonotype was found once. The rearrangement joins TRBV29-1 to TRBJ1-1, with a tentative D call TRBD1 (6 bases). Germline lookup yields CDR1 SQVTM and CDR2 ANQGSEA. Trimming took 5 bases from V and 1 from J, leaving 14 bases between them. CDR3 size: 14 residues. CDR3 sequence reads: CSVSQGSWNTEAFF. The CDR3 bases are TGCAGCGTTTCTCAGGGGTCGTGGAACACTGAAGCTTTCTTT. The whole variable domain, remainder taken from reference TRBV29-1 and TRBJ1-1, is SAVISQKPSRDICQRGTSLTIQCQVDSQVTMMFWYRQQPGQSLTLIATANQGSEATYESGFVIDKFPISRPNLTFSTLTVSNMSPEDSSIYLCSVSQGSWNTEAFFGQGTRLTVV.

CDR3 sequence reads: CASSSPWGSGTDTQYF. The CDR3 DNA reads as TGTGCCAGCAGTTCCCCTTGGGGATCTGGCACAGATACGCAGTATTTT. This rearrangement joins TRBV28 to TRBJ2-3, with D uncertain. The germline CDR1 and CDR2 sequences are MDHEN and SYDVKM. CDR3 length: 16 amino acids. The V end was cut by 4 bases, the J end by 1 base, with 15 bases between.

This chain connects TRBV28 to TRBJ1-2, with D possibly being TRBD1 (5 bases). The CDR3 sequence is 14 residues long. CDR1 and CDR2 (germline): MDHEN, SYDVKM. Trimming shortened V by 5 bases and J by 0 bases, and 10 bases separated the two germline ends. In DNA form, the CDR3 reads TGTGCCAGCAGTACCGACAGTTCTAACTATGGCTACACCTTC. It translates to CASSTDSSNYGYTF.

The rearrangement uses TRBV15 and TRBJ1-2; no clear D gene. Germline loops: CDR1 LNHNV, CDR2 YYDKDF (reference sequence). The ends were cut back, 0 bases at V and 4 bases at J, with 15 bases in the middle. The CDR3 extends over 16 amino acids. The CDR3 here is CATSRDRSTGSYGYTF. The CDR3 bases are TGTGCCACCAGCAGAGATCGTAGTACGGGATCCTATGGCTACACCTTC.

The chain links TRBV19 to TRBJ2-2; D remains unclear. Germline assignment: CDR1 LNHDA and CDR2 SQIVND (reference sequence). This CDR3 region has 13 residues. V gave up 7 bases and J gave up 4 bases, with 10 bases separating them. CDR3 amino acids: CASKAKGTGELFF. In DNA form, the CDR3 reads TGTGCCAGTAAGGCTAAGGGCACCGGGGAGCTGTTTTTT.

This clonotype was counted once. This rearrangement joins TRBV20-1 to TRBJ2-7; TRBD1 aligns across 7 bases. The germline V gene has CDR1 DFQATT and CDR2 SNEGSKA (reference sequence). V lost 0 bases, J lost 3 bases, and 8 bases stayed unmatched. The CDR3 consists of 15 residues. The CDR3 DNA reads as TGCAGTGCTAGAGATCAAGGGGGACAGATCTACGAGCAGTACTTC. Its protein is CSARDQGGQIYEQYF.

This chain uses TRBV5-1 with TRBJ2-5; 9 positions match TRBD1. This CDR3 is built from 16 residues. The V gene end was trimmed by 2 bases and the J gene end by 4 bases; junction bases not matched to a gene: 9. Germline values: CDR1 SGHRS, CDR2 YFSETQ. DNA of the CDR3: TGCGCCAGCAGCTTTACGGGACAGGGATTAGGAGAGACCCAGTACTTC. This gives the protein CASSFTGQGLGETQYF.

This chain uses TRBV24-1 with TRBJ2-4, with TRBD2 as a possible D gene (5 bases). V gave up 6 bases and J gave up 3 bases, with 11 bases separating them. Germline loops: CDR1 KGHDR, CDR2 SFDVKD. The CDR3 has 14 residues. The CDR3 region is CATSMREGKNIQYF. Written as DNA, the CDR3 is TGTGCCACCAGTATGAGGGAAGGCAAAAACATTCAGTACTTC.

The CDR3 sequence: CASTRGQGRNEQFF. DNA for the CDR3: TGTGCCAGCACTAGGGGACAGGGGCGTAATGAGCAGTTCTTC. The chain has TRBV6-2 or TRBV6-3 and TRBJ2-1, with 10 bases fitting TRBD1. V lost 7 bases and J lost 7; bases outside the gene matches: 7. CDR3 length: 14 amino acids. Germline V CDR1 and CDR2: MNHEY, SVGEGT.

This clonotype was found once. V gene TRBV11-2 combines with J gene TRBJ1-2; unclear D gene. Germline V gives CDR1 SGHAT, CDR2 FQNNGV. V was trimmed by 1 base and J by 2 bases, leaving 8 bases between them. The CDR3 has 14 residues. This CDR3 reads CASSLGRSNYGYTF. The CDR3 DNA sequence: TGTGCCAGCAGCTTAGGAAGGAGCAACTATGGCTACACCTTC.

The V call is TRBV9, the J call TRBJ2-7, with 9 nucleotides matching TRBD1. The V segment lost 4 bases and the J segment 2 bases; nucleotides outside the gene matches: 10. The CDR3 loop spans 16 amino acids. Germline loops: CDR1 SGDLS, CDR2 YYNGEE. This chain's CDR3 is CASSQGWGQGTYEQYF. DNA for the CDR3: TGTGCCAGCAGCCAGGGATGGGGACAGGGAACCTACGAGCAGTACTTC.

V is TRBV5-1 and J is TRBJ2-7; the match to TRBD1 covers 9 bases. Germline CDR1 and CDR2: SGHRS and YFSETQ. Unmatched junction bases numbered 10, after V lost 4 bases and J lost 5 bases. The CDR3 extends over 15 amino acids. CDR3 bases: TGCGCCAGCAGCCTGAGGACAGGGGAAAGGAACGAGCAGTACTTC. Residues: CASSLRTGERNEQYF. The full variable domain, in which reference TRBV5-1 and TRBJ2-7 provide the parts outside the CDR3, is KAGVTQTPRYLIKTRGQQVTLSCSPISGHRSVSWYQQTPGQGLQFLFEYFSETQRNKGNFPGRFSGRQFSNSRSEMNVSTLELGDSALYLCASSLRTGERNEQYFGPGTRLTVT.

This chain uses TRBV15 with TRBJ1-1; a weak D match, TRBD1 (6 bases). The germline V and J ends were trimmed by 1 base and 4 bases, with 13 bases remaining between them. Germline CDR1 and CDR2: LNHNV and YYDKDF (reference sequence). This CDR3 has 15 amino acids. CDR3 residues: CATSRVQGSGTEAFF. The CDR3 DNA reads as TGTGCCACCAGCAGAGTCCAGGGGTCGGGCACTGAAGCTTTCTTT.

The chain joins TRBV6-2 or TRBV6-3 to TRBJ2-2; D unclear. V gave up 4 bases and J gave up 4 bases, with 13 bases separating them. The CDR3 is made up of 15 amino acids. CDR1 is MNHEY, CDR2 SVGEGT, per germline. The CDR3 is CASSWGFQVTGELFF. Written as DNA, the CDR3 is TGTGCCAGCAGTTGGGGATTTCAAGTCACCGGGGAGCTGTTTTTT.

The gene calls are TRBV7-9 and TRBJ2-7; 7 nucleotides line up with TRBD2. From germline, CDR1 is SEHNR and CDR2 FQNEAQ (reference sequence). V lost 5 bases to trimming and J lost 5 bases; unmatched junction nucleotides: 12. This CDR3 has 15 amino acids. Here the CDR3 DNA reads TGTGCCAGCAGCCATGGAGGGACTATCCTGGACGAGCAGTACTTC. Translated: CASSHGGTILDEQYF.